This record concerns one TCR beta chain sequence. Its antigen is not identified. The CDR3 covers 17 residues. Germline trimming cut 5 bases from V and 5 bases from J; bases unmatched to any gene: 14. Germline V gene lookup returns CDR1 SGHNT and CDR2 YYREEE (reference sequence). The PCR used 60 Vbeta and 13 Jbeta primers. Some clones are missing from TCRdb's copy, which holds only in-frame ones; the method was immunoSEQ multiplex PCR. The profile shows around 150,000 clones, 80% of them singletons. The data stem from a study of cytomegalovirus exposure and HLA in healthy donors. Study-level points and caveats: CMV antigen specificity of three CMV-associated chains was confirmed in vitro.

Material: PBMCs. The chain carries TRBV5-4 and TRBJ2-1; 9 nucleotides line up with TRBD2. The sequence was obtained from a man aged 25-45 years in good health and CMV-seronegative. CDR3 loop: CASRLAPDSSGNNEQFF. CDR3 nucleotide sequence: TGTGCCAGCAGGCTTGCCCCCGACTCTAGCGGGAACAATGAGCAGTTCTTC.